What follows is one TCR beta chain and its context. What it binds is not known. Measured with immunoSEQ multiplex PCR; TCRdb has only the in-frame clones, and not every one. The table lists 50,000 to 85,000 clones, around 75% of them singletons, with about 9.8% in the top ten. The sample is drawn from a study of PD-1 blockade in classical Hodgkin lymphoma. Germline CDR1 and CDR2: SGHAT and FQNNGV. Trimming took off 4 bases at V and 9 bases at J, with 10 bases between the two ends. The CDR3 has 12 residues. Brentuximab vedotin exposure varied among the patients, all of whom had relapsed after autologous stem cell transplantation. Study outcomes and limitations: Complete responders started with a diversity level that resembled newly diagnosed patients at baseline.

This TCR came from a human donor with classical Hodgkin lymphoma. The chain uses TRBV11-2 and TRBJ2-1; the D gene is possibly TRBD2 (5 bases). The source was peripheral blood mononuclear cells (PBMCs), collected before the second cycle of nivolumab. This chain's CDR3 is CASSSPSPEQFF. In DNA, the CDR3 is TGTGCCAGCAGCTCTCCTAGCCCTGAGCAGTTCTTC. The full variable domain, with the rest looked up from reference TRBV11-2 and TRBJ2-1, is EAGVAQSPRYKIIEKRQSVAFWCNPISGHATLYWYQQILGQGPKLLIQFQNNGVVDDSQLPKDRFSAERLKGVDSTLKIQPAKLEDSAVYLCASSSPSPEQFFGPGTRLTVL.